This entry lists 27 T cell receptor beta chains sequenced from one sample in a study of cytomegalovirus exposure and HLA in healthy donors. Use of 60 Vbeta and 13 Jbeta primers characterized the PCR. Measured with immunoSEQ multiplex PCR; TCRdb has only the in-frame clones, and not every one. This sample has about 90,000 clones, with roughly 72% found just once. Material for sequencing was PBMCs. The receptors originated from a man aged 25-40 years in good health and CMV-seronegative.

The rearrangement uses TRBV7-3 and TRBJ2-3; TRBD2 matches 11 bases. The V and J ends lost 5 bases and 1 base, in that order; junction bases with no gene match: 5. Germline CDR1 is SGHTA and CDR2 is FQGTGA. CDR3 size: 16 residues. The CDR3 sequence is CASSPSGLAGTDTQYF. The DNA of the CDR3 is TGTGCCAGCAGCCCCTCGGGACTAGCGGGCACAGATACGCAGTATTTT.

The chain employs TRBV7-2 and TRBJ1-5; a weak D match, TRBD1 (5 bases). Germline loops: CDR1 SGHTA, CDR2 FQGNSA. Between the trimmed V and J ends, which lost 2 bases and 6 bases, there was a span of 5 bases. CDR3 length: 12 amino acids. The CDR3 bases are TGTGCCAGCAGCTTAAGGGGTCAGCCCCAGCATTTT. As protein: CASSLRGQPQHF. The whole variable domain, remainder taken from reference TRBV7-2 and TRBJ1-5, is GAGVSQSPSNKVTEKGKDVELRCDPISGHTALYWYRQSLGQGLEFLIYFQGNSAPDKSGLPSDRFSAERTGGSVSTLTIQRTQQEDSAVYLCASSLRGQPQHFGDGTRLSIL.

This chain links TRBV15 with TRBJ1-6; D might be TRBD1 (5 bases). Trimming removed 5 bases from V and 10 bases from J, with 15 bases in between. This CDR3 is 14 amino acids long. CDR1 is LNHNV and CDR2 is YYDKDF in the germline V gene (reference sequence). The CDR3 spells CATSDGGEFSPLHF. In nucleotides, the CDR3 is TGTGCCACCAGCGACGGGGGGGAGTTCTCACCCCTCCACTTT.

The V gene is TRBV7-6, the J gene TRBJ2-3; D may be TRBD2 (6 bases). V was clipped by 5 bases and J by 0 bases, with 9 bases between them. This CDR3 comprises 14 residues. The germline CDR1 and CDR2 sequences are SGHVS and FNYEAQ. This CDR3 is CASSVSGSTDTQYF. The CDR3 bases are TGTGCCAGCAGCGTTAGCGGTAGCACAGATACGCAGTATTTT.

The V gene is TRBV19, the J gene TRBJ1-2, with TRBD1 as a possible D gene (6 bases). The V and J ends lost 5 bases and 7 bases respectively, with 26 bases between them. From germline, CDR1 is LNHDA and CDR2 SQIVND (reference sequence). This CDR3 region has 17 residues. This chain's CDR3 is CASSSTGLSLTTGGYTF. DNA of the CDR3: TGTGCCAGTAGTTCTACAGGGTTATCTTTGACTACGGGTGGCTACACCTTC.

This chain connects TRBV28 to TRBJ2-7; no definite D call. The V end was cut by 3 bases, the J end by 7 bases, with 10 bases between. The CDR3 is made up of 12 amino acids. Germline lookup yields CDR1 MDHEN and CDR2 SYDVKM. CDR3: CASSLQAWEQYV. Written as DNA, the CDR3 is TGTGCCAGCAGTTTGCAGGCTTGGGAGCAGTACGTC.

The V and J genes are TRBV29-1 and TRBJ2-2; weak D call: TRBD2 (6 bases). In germline, CDR1 is SQVTM, CDR2 ANQGSEA. There are 14 residues in the CDR3. Between the trimmed V and J ends, which lost 7 bases and 5 bases, there was a span of 17 bases. The CDR3 nucleotides read TGCAGCGCAAAAAACGGGAGAGAAACCGGGGAGCTGTTTTTT. It specifies CSAKNGRETGELFF.

The gene calls are TRBV27 and TRBJ2-3, with D maybe TRBD1 (7 bases). The CDR3 length is 15 residues. Per the germline V gene, CDR1 is MNHEY and CDR2 is SMNVEV (reference sequence). Trimming pared 7 bases from V and 1 base from J, leaving 15 bases between. Here the CDR3 DNA reads TGTGCCAGCACCCCGACAGGGACTGGCACAGATACGCAGTATTTT. Encoded protein: CASTPTGTGTDTQYF.

A few counts support this clone. This rearrangement joins TRBV5-4 to TRBJ2-2; 12 bases line up with TRBD2. V dropped 0 bases and J dropped 6; count of bases not matched to a gene: 6. CDR3 length equals 17 residues. CDR1 and CDR2 (germline): SGHNT, YYREEE (reference sequence). The CDR3 region has the DNA TGTGCCAGCAGCTTGGGGCTAGCGGGGGGGCCAGCCGGGGAGCTGTTTTTT. The encoded protein is CASSLGLAGGPAGELFF.

The chain joins TRBV7-6 to TRBJ2-5, with D perhaps matching TRBD2 (6 bases). The CDR3 is 14 residues long. The germline V gene encodes CDR1 SGHVS and CDR2 FNYEAQ. Trimming took 4 bases from V and 4 from J, leaving 13 bases between them. The CDR3 spells CASSSGLTPETQYF. CDR3 sequence (DNA): TGTGCCAGCAGCTCGGGACTCACCCCAGAGACCCAGTACTTC.

This chain joins TRBV15 and TRBJ2-1, with D possibly TRBD1 on 6 matching bases. Germline-derived CDR1 and CDR2 are LNHNV and YYDKDF (reference sequence). The ends were cut back, 1 base at V and 4 bases at J, with 17 bases in the middle. The CDR3 is 17 residues long. As DNA, the CDR3 is TGTGCCACCAGCAGAGGGGATCACAGGGAACAATACAATGAGCAGTTCTTC. Its translation: CATSRGDHREQYNEQFF.

This clone was recorded a few times. This chain links TRBV6-6 with TRBJ2-2; D possibly corresponds to TRBD1 (5 bases). Germline-derived CDR1 and CDR2 are MNHNY and SVGAGI (reference sequence). CDR3 length: 14 amino acids. V dropped 8 bases and J dropped 3 bases, with 13 bases sitting between them. This CDR3 reads CASAFQGYTGELFF. The CDR3 DNA sequence: TGTGCCAGCGCCTTTCAGGGATACACCGGGGAGCTGTTTTTT.

The chain joins TRBV9 to TRBJ2-1; maybe TRBD2 (6 bases). Germline V gives CDR1 SGDLS, CDR2 YYNGEE. The CDR3 is made up of 17 amino acids. Trimming took off 3 bases at V and 0 bases at J, with 16 bases between the two ends. CDR3 DNA: TGTGCCAGCAGCGCACGAGGGACTTCTAGCTCCTACAATGAGCAGTTCTTC. It yields the protein CASSARGTSSSYNEQFF.

The chain recombines TRBV7-2 with TRBJ1-2, with 9 bases that match TRBD1. The CDR3 length is 15 residues. Germline-derived CDR1 and CDR2 are SGHTA and FQGNSA. V lost 0 bases, J lost 8 bases, and 7 bases stayed unmatched. The CDR3 spells CASSLAGQGSGGYTF. DNA of the CDR3: TGTGCCAGCAGCTTAGCGGGACAGGGTTCGGGCGGCTACACCTTC.

The J gene is TRBJ2-2, the V gene TRBV7-6; 7 positions agree with TRBD2. Germline CDR1 reads SGHVS; CDR2 reads FNYEAQ. With 4 bases clipped from V and 6 bases from J, the junction kept 23 bases outside the gene matches. CDR3 size: 20 residues. The CDR3 loop is CASSSQGGTSRSVLAGELFF. The CDR3 bases are TGTGCCAGCAGCTCCCAGGGAGGGACGAGTCGGTCGGTCCTGGCCGGGGAGCTGTTTTTT.

This clone has a handful of counts. The J gene is TRBJ1-4, the V gene TRBV2; D call uncertain. Germline values: CDR1 SNHLY, CDR2 FYNNEI. V lost 3 bases to trimming and J lost 3 bases, with 11 bases between them. The CDR3 has 15 amino acids. The CDR3 nucleotides read TGTGCCAGCAGTGATTTTTTCGCGGCTAATGAAAAACTGTTTTTT. Translating it yields CASSDFFAANEKLFF.

Only one count was recorded for this clone. The V call is TRBV5-4, the J call TRBJ2-1; 9 bases are a match to TRBD2. Trimming removed 0 bases from V and 9 bases from J; junction bases left unmatched: 10. This CDR3 is 16 amino acids long. Germline values: CDR1 SGHNT, CDR2 YYREEE (reference sequence). In DNA, the CDR3 is TGTGCCAGCAGCTTGGAAGGGGCGGGGGGGCCTCGTGAGCAGTTCTTC. This encodes CASSLEGAGGPREQFF.

The CDR3 DNA sequence: TGTGCCAGCAGAGGGGAACCTGGAAACACCATATATTTT. Amino acids: CASRGEPGNTIYF. The chain uses TRBV9 and TRBJ1-3, with D maybe TRBD1 (5 bases). Germline V gene sequence: CDR1 SGDLS, CDR2 YYNGEE. There are 13 residues in the CDR3. Trimming removed 5 bases from V and 2 bases from J, with 8 bases in between. Full variable domain (outside the CDR3, taken from reference TRBV9 and TRBJ1-3): DSGVTQTPKHLITATGQRVTLRCSPRSGDLSVYWYQQSLDQGLQFLIQYYNGEERAKGNILERFSAQQFPDLHSELNLSSLELGDSALYFCASRGEPGNTIYFGEGSWLTVV.

The chain combines TRBV6-1 with TRBJ1-1; 9 bases are a match to TRBD1. The junction had 10 bases not matched to a gene; V was cut back by 5 bases and J by 6 bases. Germline V gives CDR1 MNHNS, CDR2 SASEGT. The CDR3 is 15 amino acids. CDR3 nucleotides: TGTGCCAGCAGTCTCCTCCTGACAGGGGGTGCTGAAGCTTTCTTT. Protein sequence: CASSLLLTGGAEAFF.

As concerns this clone: The identical CDR3 is also encoded by other nucleotide sequences in the sample. The chain uses TRBV5-1 and TRBJ2-3, with TRBD2 identical over 9 bases. CDR3 length equals 16 residues. V dropped 1 base and J dropped 0; count of bases not matched to a gene: 3. The germline V gene encodes CDR1 SGHRS and CDR2 YFSETQ. The CDR3 protein is CASSLRLAGSTDTQYF. CDR3 nucleotide sequence: TGCGCCAGCAGCTTGAGGCTAGCGGGAAGCACAGATACGCAGTATTTT.

V is TRBV19 and J is TRBJ2-7; D not certain. CDR3 length equals 16 residues. Looked up from germline, CDR1 is LNHDA and CDR2 is SQIVND (reference sequence). V was shortened by 0 bases and J by 0 bases, with 12 bases between the two germline ends. The DNA of the CDR3 is TGTGCCAGTAGTATAGAGGCAGGAACCCCCTCCTACGAGCAGTACTTC. Its translation: CASSIEAGTPSYEQYF.

This clone occurred a few times. V is TRBV5-8 and J is TRBJ1-4; D is undetermined. V lost 0 bases and J 4 bases, leaving 10 bases between the germline ends. Germline values: CDR1 SGHTS, CDR2 YDEGEE. The length of the CDR3 is 15 residues. The CDR3 loop reads CASSLAGVSNEKLFF. As DNA, the CDR3 is TGTGCCAGCAGCTTGGCCGGAGTTAGTAATGAAAAACTGTTTTTT.

The rearrangement joins TRBV9 to TRBJ1-3, with 7 bases matching TRBD1. From germline, CDR1 is SGDLS and CDR2 YYNGEE. V trimming: 4 bases; J trimming: 4 bases; junction bases outside the gene matches: 8. The CDR3 has 15 amino acids. CDR3: CASSPRQGFGNTIYF. The CDR3 DNA sequence: TGTGCCAGCAGCCCCAGACAGGGCTTCGGAAACACCATATATTTT.

A remark on this clone: Other DNA sequences in this specimen translate into the identical CDR3. The chain is built from TRBV6-6 and TRBJ1-2, with D maybe TRBD1 (5 bases). V was clipped by 8 bases and J by 3 bases, with 13 bases between them. The CDR3 totals 13 residues. Germline-derived CDR1 and CDR2 are MNHNY and SVGAGI (reference sequence). The CDR3 is CASRPGGDYGYTF. The DNA for the CDR3 is TGTGCCAGCCGACCCGGGGGGGACTATGGCTACACCTTC.

A single count supports this clone. The chain links TRBV6-5 to TRBJ1-1; the D is unclear. The germline V gene encodes CDR1 MNHEY and CDR2 SVGAGI. Trimming stripped 2 bases from V and 1 base from J, with 11 bases between. The CDR3 spans 15 residues. CDR3 bases: TGTGCCAGCAGTTACCCCCTGGGGAGGAACACTGAAGCTTTCTTT. The encoded protein is CASSYPLGRNTEAFF.

This clone has a single count. The V call is TRBV27, the J call TRBJ1-6; 7 nucleotides match TRBD1. The trim removed 4 bases at V and 8 bases at J, leaving 5 bases unmatched. CDR1 is MNHEY and CDR2 is SMNVEV in the germline V gene (reference sequence). This CDR3 contains 14 residues. CDR3 region: CASSWTGLDSPLHF. In DNA, the CDR3 is TGTGCCAGCAGTTGGACAGGTTTGGATTCACCCCTCCACTTT.

J is TRBJ2-7 and V is TRBV21-1; the D call TRBD1 from the table was never checked on the DNA. TRBV21-1 corresponds to a pseudogene. This CDR3 region has 15 residues. CDR3 in DNA: TGTGCCAGCAGCACTGGGACAGGGGGTATCGACGAGCAGTACGTC. Encoded protein: CASSTGTGGIDEQYV.